This entry is about one T cell receptor (beta chain). These data are taken from a study of blood T cell repertoires in COVID-19. Study background: The origin of the acute and convalescent COVID-19 samples was the United States, Italy and Spain. The cDNA or gDNA used as material had been derived from T cells, B-cell-depleted T cells, or PBMCs.

This CDR3 spans 15 amino acids. V lost 0 bases and J 1 base, leaving 7 bases between the germline ends. The V gene's germline CDR1 is MNHEY and CDR2 SVGAGI. Under the authors' procedure: Amplification of reference gene primers provided the estimated nucleated cell counts. Sequenced by immunoSEQ multiplex PCR; TCRdb stores in-frame clones only, minus some. The D gene and trimming were derived from the DNA, and the V and J assignments and clone size from that table. The sample records 85,000 to 120,000 clones, 60% to 85% being singletons. The clonotype comes from an elderly man with COVID-19, enrolled during active disease. This sequence joins TRBV6-5 and TRBJ1-5; D ambiguous. Sequencing input: peripheral blood. This CDR3 is CASSYSWRSNQPQHF. The CDR3 DNA follows: TGTGCCAGCAGTTACTCGTGGCGGAGCAATCAGCCCCAGCATTTT.